Listed below are T cell receptor beta chains from one sample, sequenced in a study of PD-1 blockade in classical Hodgkin lymphoma. Repertoires were generated with immunoSEQ multiplex PCR, while TCRdb's copy carries only in-frame clones and drops some. The table includes about 58,000 clones, 88% detected once. The sample here was peripheral blood mononuclear cells (PBMCs), taken before the second cycle of nivolumab. The source of these receptors is a human donor with classical Hodgkin lymphoma. Both conserved end residues are part of each CDR3. Each record gives: clone size, J gene, D gene, V gene, CDR3 DNA, CDR3 protein. D genes are given only for firm matches. Clone size is not always given. Where it is, it says once, few, many or a class for expanded clones.

clone size: -; J gene: TRBJ2-2; D gene: TRBD2; V gene: TRBV7-9; CDR3 DNA: TGTGCCAGCAGTCCTAGCGGGGGGTATACCGGGGAGCTGTTTTTT; CDR3 protein: CASSPSGGYTGELFF
clone size: -; J gene: TRBJ1-2; D gene: TRBD1; V gene: TRBV27; CDR3 DNA: TGTGCCAGCAGTGGGGACAGGGGGCCCAGGGGCTATGGCTACACCTTC; CDR3 protein: CASSGDRGPRGYGYTF
clone size: -; J gene: TRBJ2-3; D gene: TRBD1; V gene: TRBV5-1; CDR3 DNA: TGCGCCAGCAGCCGATTACAGGGGACAGATACGCAGTATTTT; CDR3 protein: CASSRLQGTDTQYF
clone size: -; J gene: TRBJ2-7; D gene: -; V gene: TRBV7-2; CDR3 DNA: TGTGCCAGCAGCTTGAATAGAAGGACCCTCCCCTACGAGCAGTACTTC; CDR3 protein: CASSLNRRTLPYEQYF
clone size: -; J gene: TRBJ2-5; D gene: TRBD2; V gene: TRBV6-1; CDR3 DNA: TGTGCCAGCAGTGAAGCCGGCCGGGGGGTTTGGGAGCAGTACTTC; CDR3 protein: CASSEAGRGVWEQYF
clone size: -; J gene: TRBJ2-1; D gene: -; V gene: TRBV6-1; CDR3 DNA: TGTGCCAGCAGTGTTGGGGGGGCCCCCCTTCACAATGAGCAGTTCTTC; CDR3 protein: CASSVGGAPLHNEQFF
clone size: -; J gene: TRBJ1-1; D gene: -; V gene: TRBV5-1; CDR3 DNA: TGCGCCAGCAGCTCCGGGACACTGAACACTGAAGCTTTCTTT; CDR3 protein: CASSSGTLNTEAFF
clone size: -; J gene: TRBJ2-1; D gene: -; V gene: TRBV7-2; CDR3 DNA: TGTGCCAGCAGCTTGGTTCTAACAGGGTCGATAAACAATGAGCAGTTCTTC; CDR3 protein: CASSLVLTGSINNEQFF
clone size: -; J gene: TRBJ1-5; D gene: -; V gene: TRBV7-9; CDR3 DNA: TGTGCCAGCAGTCTTCAGGGAGGGCAGCCCCAGCATTTT; CDR3 protein: CASSLQGGQPQHF
clone size: -; J gene: TRBJ1-1; D gene: -; V gene: TRBV5-8; CDR3 DNA: TGTGCCAGCAGCTTCTCGGGTCGGAACACTGAAGCTTTCTTT; CDR3 protein: CASSFSGRNTEAFF
clone size: -; J gene: TRBJ1-5; D gene: -; V gene: TRBV5-4; CDR3 DNA: TGTGCCAGCAGCTTGGGAACGGGAGACAATCAGCCCCAGCATTTT; CDR3 protein: CASSLGTGDNQPQHF
clone size: -; J gene: TRBJ1-1; D gene: -; V gene: TRBV6-5; CDR3 DNA: TGTGCCAGCAGTTACTCGAGGGTACCGGGGACTGAAGCTTTCTTT; CDR3 protein: CASSYSRVPGTEAFF
clone size: few; J gene: TRBJ1-5; D gene: -; V gene: TRBV9; CDR3 DNA: TGTGCCAGCAGCCAGGGGAATCAGCCCCAGCATTTT; CDR3 protein: CASSQGNQPQHF
clone size: -; J gene: TRBJ2-7; D gene: -; V gene: TRBV5-1; CDR3 DNA: TGCGCCAGCAGCCCCCGGGGTGGCTCCTACGAGCAGTACTTC; CDR3 protein: CASSPRGGSYEQYF
clone size: -; J gene: TRBJ1-2; D gene: TRBD1; V gene: TRBV7-9; CDR3 DNA: TGTGCCAGCAGCGCCGGACAGGACTATGGCTACACCTTC; CDR3 protein: CASSAGQDYGYTF
clone size: few; J gene: TRBJ1-6; D gene: -; V gene: TRBV14; CDR3 DNA: TGTGCCAGCAGCCAACACGGAGGCCTTAATTCACCCCTCCACTTT; CDR3 protein: CASSQHGGLNSPLHF
clone size: -; J gene: TRBJ2-2; D gene: -; V gene: TRBV19; CDR3 DNA: TGTGCCAGTAGTATATCTTTGGGGGGCGGGGAGCTGTTTTTT; CDR3 protein: CASSISLGGGELFF
clone size: -; J gene: TRBJ2-7; D gene: -; V gene: TRBV6-1; CDR3 DNA: TGTGCCAGCAGTGAACGAAGAGGGAGCTCCTACGAGCAGTACTTC; CDR3 protein: CASSERRGSSYEQYF
clone size: -; J gene: TRBJ1-1; D gene: TRBD1; V gene: TRBV5-1; CDR3 DNA: TGCGCCAGCAGCCAATCAACAGGGGATACTGAAGCTTTCTTT; CDR3 protein: CASSQSTGDTEAFF
clone size: -; J gene: TRBJ1-4; D gene: TRBD1; V gene: TRBV27; CDR3 DNA: TGTGCCAGCAGATCTCAGGGGGTAGCCTATGAAAAACTGTTTTTT; CDR3 protein: CASRSQGVAYEKLFF